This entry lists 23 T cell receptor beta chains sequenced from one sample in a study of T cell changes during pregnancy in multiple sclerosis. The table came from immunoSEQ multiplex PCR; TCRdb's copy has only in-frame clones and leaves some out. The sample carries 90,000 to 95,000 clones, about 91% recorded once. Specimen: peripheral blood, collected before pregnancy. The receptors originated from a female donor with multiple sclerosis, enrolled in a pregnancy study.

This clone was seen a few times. CDR3 DNA sequence: TGTGCCAGCAGTGAAGGGAGTTATAGCAATCAGCCCCAGCATTTT. As protein: CASSEGSYSNQPQHF. The chain links TRBV2 to TRBJ1-5, with D unresolved. Per germline, CDR1 SNHLY and CDR2 FYNNEI. The CDR3 spans 15 residues. The ends were cut back, 1 base at V and 0 bases at J, with 7 bases in the middle.

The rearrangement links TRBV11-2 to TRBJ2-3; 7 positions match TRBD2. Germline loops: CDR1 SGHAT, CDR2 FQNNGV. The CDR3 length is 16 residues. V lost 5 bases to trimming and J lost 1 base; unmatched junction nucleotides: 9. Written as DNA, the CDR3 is TGTGCCAGCAGCCTACGACTGGCGGGAGGCACAGATACGCAGTATTTT. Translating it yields CASSLRLAGGTDTQYF.

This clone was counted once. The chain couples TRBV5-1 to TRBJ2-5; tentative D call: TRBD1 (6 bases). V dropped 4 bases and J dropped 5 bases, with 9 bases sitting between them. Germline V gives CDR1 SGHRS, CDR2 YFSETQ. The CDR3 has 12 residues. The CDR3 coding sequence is TGCGCCAGCAGCCCAGACAGGGAGACCCAGTACTTC. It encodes CASSPDRETQYF.

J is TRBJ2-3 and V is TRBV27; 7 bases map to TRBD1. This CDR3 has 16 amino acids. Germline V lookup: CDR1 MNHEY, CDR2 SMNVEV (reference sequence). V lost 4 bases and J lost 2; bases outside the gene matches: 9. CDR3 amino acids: CASSSRQGRTTDTQYF. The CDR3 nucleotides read TGTGCCAGCAGTTCTAGACAGGGCAGGACCACAGATACGCAGTATTTT.

The CDR3 region is CASSLRGNEQFF. As DNA, the CDR3 is TGTGCCAGCAGCTTACGGGGCAATGAGCAGTTCTTC. The chain combines TRBV13 with TRBJ2-1; possibly TRBD2 for D (5 bases). V was cut by 2 bases and J by 6 bases, with 5 bases left in between. CDR1 and CDR2 from the germline V gene are PRHDT and FYEKMQ (reference sequence). CDR3 size: 12 residues.

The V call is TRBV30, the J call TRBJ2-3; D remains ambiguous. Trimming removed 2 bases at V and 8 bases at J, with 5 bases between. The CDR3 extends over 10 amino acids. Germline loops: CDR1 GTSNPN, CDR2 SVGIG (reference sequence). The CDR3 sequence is CAWSTSTQYF. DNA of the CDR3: TGTGCCTGGAGTACCAGTACGCAGTATTTT.

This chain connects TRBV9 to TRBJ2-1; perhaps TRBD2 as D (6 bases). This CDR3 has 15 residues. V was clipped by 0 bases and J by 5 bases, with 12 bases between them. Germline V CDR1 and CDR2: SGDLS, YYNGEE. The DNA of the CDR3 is TGTGCCAGCAGCGTAGGGCGGGAAGTTGACAATGAGCAGTTCTTC. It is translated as CASSVGREVDNEQFF. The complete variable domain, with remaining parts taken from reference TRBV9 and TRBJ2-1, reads DSGVTQTPKHLITATGQRVTLRCSPRSGDLSVYWYQQSLDQGLQFLIQYYNGEERAKGNILERFSAQQFPDLHSELNLSSLELGDSALYFCASSVGREVDNEQFFGPGTRLTVL.

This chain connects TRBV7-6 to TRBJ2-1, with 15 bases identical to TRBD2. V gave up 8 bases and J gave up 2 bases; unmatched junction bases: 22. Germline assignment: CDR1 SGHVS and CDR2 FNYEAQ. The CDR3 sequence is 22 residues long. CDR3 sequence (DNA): TGTGCCAGCTCTGGAGGGGGATCCGGGGGACTAGCGGGAGGACGAACCTACAATGAGCAGTTCTTC. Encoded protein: CASSGGGSGGLAGGRTYNEQFF.

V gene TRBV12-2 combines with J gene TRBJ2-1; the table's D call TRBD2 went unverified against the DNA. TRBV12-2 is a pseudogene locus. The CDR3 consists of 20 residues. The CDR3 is CASRLTPRTSGGPPYNEQFF. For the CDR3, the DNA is TGTGCAAGTCGCTTAACACCCCGGACTAGCGGGGGGCCTCCCTACAATGAGCAGTTCTTC.

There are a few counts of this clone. The CDR3 DNA follows: TGTGCCAGCAGCTTAGCCGGGGGGCAAAATTCACCCCTCCACTTT. Translation gives CASSLAGGQNSPLHF. The chain couples TRBV11-2 to TRBJ1-6; a weak D match, TRBD1 (6 bases). Trimming left V 1 base short and J 7 bases short, with 11 bases between. This CDR3 region has 15 residues. Germline CDR1 and CDR2: SGHAT and FQNNGV.

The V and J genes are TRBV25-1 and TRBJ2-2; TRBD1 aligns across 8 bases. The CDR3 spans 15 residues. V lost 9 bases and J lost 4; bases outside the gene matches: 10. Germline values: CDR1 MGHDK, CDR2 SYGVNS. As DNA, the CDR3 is TGTGCCAGGGTCAGGGGGCCCGTCTTCACCGGGGAGCTGTTTTTT. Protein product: CARVRGPVFTGELFF.

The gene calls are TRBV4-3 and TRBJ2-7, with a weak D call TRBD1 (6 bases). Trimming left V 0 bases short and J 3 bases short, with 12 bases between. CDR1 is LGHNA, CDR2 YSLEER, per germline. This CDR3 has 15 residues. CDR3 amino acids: CASSQERGGFYEQYF. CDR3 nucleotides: TGCGCCAGCAGCCAAGAACGAGGGGGTTTCTACGAGCAGTACTTC.

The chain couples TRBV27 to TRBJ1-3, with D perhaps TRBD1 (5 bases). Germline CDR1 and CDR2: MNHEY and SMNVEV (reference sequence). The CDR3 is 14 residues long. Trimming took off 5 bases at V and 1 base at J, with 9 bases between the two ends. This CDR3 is CASSPGHSGNTIYF. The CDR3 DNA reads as TGTGCCAGCAGTCCCGGACATTCTGGAAACACCATATATTTT.

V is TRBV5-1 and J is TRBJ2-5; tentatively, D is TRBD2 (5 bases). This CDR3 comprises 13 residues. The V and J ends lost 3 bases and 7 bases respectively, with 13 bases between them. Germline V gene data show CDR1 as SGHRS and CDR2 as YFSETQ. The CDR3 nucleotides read TGCGCCAGCAGCTCAACCGGGGTAGCGACCCAGTACTTC. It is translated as CASSSTGVATQYF.

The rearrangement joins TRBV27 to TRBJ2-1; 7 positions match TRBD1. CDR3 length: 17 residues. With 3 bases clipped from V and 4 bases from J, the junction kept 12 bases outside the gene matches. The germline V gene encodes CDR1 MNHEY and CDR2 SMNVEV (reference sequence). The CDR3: CASSFLKTGTVYNEQFF. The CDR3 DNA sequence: TGTGCCAGCAGTTTCCTCAAAACCGGGACAGTATACAATGAGCAGTTCTTC.

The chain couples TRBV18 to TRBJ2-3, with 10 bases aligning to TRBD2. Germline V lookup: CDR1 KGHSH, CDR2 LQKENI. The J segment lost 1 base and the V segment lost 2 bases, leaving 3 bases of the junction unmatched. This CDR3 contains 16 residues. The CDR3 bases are TGTGCCAGCTCACCATTAGCGGGGGGACGCACAGATACGCAGTATTTT. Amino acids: CASSPLAGGRTDTQYF.

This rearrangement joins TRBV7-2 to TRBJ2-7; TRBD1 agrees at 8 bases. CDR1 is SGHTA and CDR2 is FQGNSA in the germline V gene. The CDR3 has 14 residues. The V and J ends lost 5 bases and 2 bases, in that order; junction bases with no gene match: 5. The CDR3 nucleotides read TGTGCCAGCAGCCCGAGACAGGGGACCTACGAGCAGTACTTC. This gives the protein CASSPRQGTYEQYF.

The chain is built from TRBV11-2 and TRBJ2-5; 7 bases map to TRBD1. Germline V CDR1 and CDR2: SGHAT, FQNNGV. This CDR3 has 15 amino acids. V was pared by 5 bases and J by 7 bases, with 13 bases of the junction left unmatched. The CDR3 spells CASSPPGQSSGTQYF. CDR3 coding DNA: TGTGCCAGCAGCCCCCCGGGACAGTCGAGTGGGACCCAGTACTTC.

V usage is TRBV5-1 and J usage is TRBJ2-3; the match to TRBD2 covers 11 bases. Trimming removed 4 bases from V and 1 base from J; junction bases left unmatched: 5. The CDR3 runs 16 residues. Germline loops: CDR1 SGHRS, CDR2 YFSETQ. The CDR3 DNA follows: TGCGCCAGCAGCCTACCGACTAGCGGGGGCACAGATACGCAGTATTTT. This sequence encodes CASSLPTSGGTDTQYF.

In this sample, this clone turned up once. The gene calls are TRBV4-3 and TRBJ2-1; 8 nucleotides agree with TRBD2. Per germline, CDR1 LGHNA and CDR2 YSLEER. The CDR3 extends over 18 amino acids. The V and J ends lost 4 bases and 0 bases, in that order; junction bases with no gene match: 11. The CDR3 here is CASSLSMVAGNSYNEQFF. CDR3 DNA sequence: TGCGCCAGCAGCCTCTCGATGGTAGCGGGGAACTCCTACAATGAGCAGTTCTTC.

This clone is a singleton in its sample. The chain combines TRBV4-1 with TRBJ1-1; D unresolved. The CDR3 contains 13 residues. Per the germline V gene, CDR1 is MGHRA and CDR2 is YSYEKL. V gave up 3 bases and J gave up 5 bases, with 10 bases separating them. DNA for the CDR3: TGCGCCAGCAGCCAGAGACGGGAGACTGAAGCTTTCTTT. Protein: CASSQRRETEAFF.

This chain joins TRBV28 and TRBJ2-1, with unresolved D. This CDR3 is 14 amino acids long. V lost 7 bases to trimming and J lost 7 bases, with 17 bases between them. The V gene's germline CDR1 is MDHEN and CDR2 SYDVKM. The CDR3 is CASTKQGAWNEQFF. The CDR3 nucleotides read TGTGCCAGCACCAAACAAGGAGCCTGGAATGAGCAGTTCTTC.

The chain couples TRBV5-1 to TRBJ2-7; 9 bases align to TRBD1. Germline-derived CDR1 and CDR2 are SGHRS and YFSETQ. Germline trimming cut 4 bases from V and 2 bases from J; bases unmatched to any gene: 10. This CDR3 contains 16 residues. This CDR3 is CASSPGDREGPYEQYF. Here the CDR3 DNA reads TGCGCCAGCAGCCCTGGGGACAGGGAGGGACCCTACGAGCAGTACTTC. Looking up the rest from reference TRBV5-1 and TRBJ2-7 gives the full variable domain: KAGVTQTPRYLIKTRGQQVTLSCSPISGHRSVSWYQQTPGQGLQFLFEYFSETQRNKGNFPGRFSGRQFSNSRSEMNVSTLELGDSALYLCASSPGDREGPYEQYFGPGTRLTVT.